This T cell receptor beta chain was sequenced in a study of blood T cell repertoires in COVID-19. About the research overall: PBMCs, B-cell-depleted T cells, or T cells were the source of the cDNA or gDNA that made up the material.

V gave up 1 base and J gave up 0 bases, with 7 bases separating them. Looked up from germline, CDR1 is KGHSY and CDR2 is FQNENV. The CDR3 extends over 15 amino acids. Profiling relied on immunoSEQ multiplex PCR, and the TCRdb table lists in-frame clones only, not all of them. The sample has more than 70,000 clones, approximately 85% seen once. This TCR was recovered from a man aged 55 to 69 with acute or convalescent COVID-19. The material sequenced was peripheral blood. The V gene is TRBV16, the J gene TRBJ2-1; D is unresolved. The chain's CDR3 is CASSQLSGSYNEQFF. CDR3 bases: TGTGCCAGCAGCCAATTGAGTGGCTCCTACAATGAGCAGTTCTTC. Full variable domain (outside the CDR3, taken from reference TRBV16 and TRBJ2-1): GEEVAQTPKHLVRGEGQKAKLYCAPIKGHSYVFWYQQVLKNEFKFLISFQNENVFDETGMPKERFSAKCLPNSPCSLEIQATKLEDSAVYFCASSQLSGSYNEQFFGPGTRLTVL.